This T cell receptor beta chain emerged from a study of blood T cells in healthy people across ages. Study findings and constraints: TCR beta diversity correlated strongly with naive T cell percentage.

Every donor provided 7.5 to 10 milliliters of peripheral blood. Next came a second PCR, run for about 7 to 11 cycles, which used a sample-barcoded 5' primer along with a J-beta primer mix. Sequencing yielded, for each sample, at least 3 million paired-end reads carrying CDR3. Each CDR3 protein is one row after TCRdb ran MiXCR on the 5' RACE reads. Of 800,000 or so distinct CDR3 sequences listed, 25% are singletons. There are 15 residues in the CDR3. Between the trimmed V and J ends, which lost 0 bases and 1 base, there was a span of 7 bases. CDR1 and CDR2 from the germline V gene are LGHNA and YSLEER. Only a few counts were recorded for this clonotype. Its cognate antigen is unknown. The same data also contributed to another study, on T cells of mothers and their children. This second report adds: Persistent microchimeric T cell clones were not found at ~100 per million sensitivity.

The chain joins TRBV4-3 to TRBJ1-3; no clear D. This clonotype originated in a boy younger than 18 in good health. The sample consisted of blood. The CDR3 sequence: CASSQDWASGNTIYF. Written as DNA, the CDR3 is TGCGCCAGCAGCCAAGATTGGGCGTCTGGAAACACCATATATTTT.